This paragraph covers one T cell receptor beta chain sequence. Original handling: Reference gene primer amplification gave estimated nucleated cell counts. Clones were read by immunoSEQ multiplex PCR, and TCRdb kept only the in-frame ones, dropping some. Clone size and the V and J calls come from that table; the DNA yielded D and trimming. The data show tens of thousands of clones, with around 88% seen just once and around 1.4% held by the top ten. The data were taken from a study of blood T cell repertoires in COVID-19. At the level of the study: PBMCs, B-cell-depleted T cells, or T cells provided the cDNA or gDNA that made up the material.

This sequence originates from a man in his sixties with acute or convalescent COVID-19. The sequenced sample consisted of peripheral blood.

CDR3 region: CASSLKLAGGLQYF. For the CDR3, the DNA is TGTGCCAGCAGCTTGAAACTAGCGGGAGGGTTGCAGTACTTC. The J gene is TRBJ2-7, the V gene TRBV5-4; 13 bases align to TRBD2. After removal of 1 base from V and 9 bases from J, the junction contained 4 bases not matched to a gene. Germline values: CDR1 SGHNT, CDR2 YYREEE (reference sequence). The CDR3 extends over 14 amino acids.